Listed below are T cell receptor beta chains from one sample, sequenced in a study of metastatic and nonmetastatic thyroid tumors. Using MiXCR, TCRdb reanalyzed the PCR reads. The data contain under 55,000 clones, under 20% of them singletons. The sample comprised blood. The receptor source for this set is a female donor with papillary thyroid cancer or a benign thyroid nodule (not recorded which). Some clones in this sample may be carry-over from other donors' samples. The CDR3 runs from the conserved cysteine through the conserved F or W.

J: TRBJ1-3
V: TRBV30
CDR3: CAWSPSTASGCTIYF

J: TRBJ2-5
V: TRBV7-9
CDR3: CASSPRTSGSAETQYF

J: TRBJ1-2
V: TRBV7-8
CDR3: CASSSSRAGIGHYGYTF

J: TRBJ2-7
V: TRBV28
CDR3: CASTLGQVPYEQCF

J: TRBJ2-1
V: TRBV28
CDR3: CASTQKRWRSSSYNEQFF

J: TRBJ2-2
V: TRBV7-6
CDR3: CASSGATGNTGGLFF

J: TRBJ1-2
V: TRBV15
CDR3: CATSRDLTYGYTF

J: TRBJ2-7
V: TRBV29-1
CDR3: CSIRDGDYEQYF

J: TRBJ1-4
V: TRBV12-3/TRBV12-4
CDR3: CASRVDSLNEKLFF

J: TRBJ2-3
V: TRBV5-1
CDR3: CASSLSWGNTDTQYF

J: TRBJ2-2
V: TRBV6-5
CDR3: CASSYGVAGIPGELFF

J: TRBJ2-1
V: TRBV9
CDR3: CASSVEGGGYNEQFF

J: TRBJ2-7
V: TRBV19
CDR3: CASSTGTRTYEQYF

J: TRBJ1-2
V: TRBV20-1
CDR3: CSARIGETGGYTF

J: TRBJ1-5
V: TRBV4-2
CDR3: CASSHNVEDQPQHF

J: TRBJ2-5
V: TRBV5-1
CDR3: CASSLVAGHQETQYF

J: TRBJ2-7
V: TRBV28
CDR3: CASSPTSCHYEHYF

J: TRBJ2-3
V: TRBV19
CDR3: CASSGSDTQYF

J: TRBJ1-1
V: TRBV19
CDR3: CASSITRAALPEAFF

J: TRBJ1-2
V: TRBV28
CDR3: CASSLLTHGGRLGYTF

J: TRBJ2-1
V: TRBV6-6
CDR3: CASSYGLAGIKSNGQFF

J: TRBJ1-1
V: TRBV28
CDR3: CASSPDSLNTEAFF

J: TRBJ1-3
V: TRBV6-1
CDR3: CASSIGRETIYF

J: TRBJ1-2
V: TRBV30
CDR3: CACWTGSGYTF

J: TRBJ2-1
V: TRBV19
CDR3: CASSTPDRSRNEQFF

J: TRBJ1-6
V: TRBV28
CDR3: CASTDINNSPLHF

J: TRBJ1-5
V: TRBV28
CDR3: CASRGPEGYQPQHF

J: TRBJ1-6
V: TRBV27
CDR3: CASSLSASWAGSPLHF

J: TRBJ2-1
V: TRBV2
CDR3: CASNKLGTEANEQFF

J: TRBJ2-7
V: TRBV5-5
CDR3: CASSLVRSSQFPEQYF

J: TRBJ2-3
V: TRBV7-3
CDR3: CASSLTVGRSDTQYF

J: TRBJ2-7
V: TRBV27
CDR3: CASSLGTSGSVEQYF

J: TRBJ2-3
V: TRBV10-3
CDR3: CAISESTGQEYF

J: TRBJ2-1
V: TRBV2
CDR3: CASMTSWSYNEQFF

J: TRBJ1-2
V: TRBV15
CDR3: CATSREEGATDGYTF

J: TRBJ2-7
V: TRBV11-2
CDR3: CASSRRAGRGGSTVEQYF

J: TRBJ2-1
V: TRBV20-1
CDR3: CSARDRPPRGSYNEQFF

J: TRBJ2-5
V: TRBV30
CDR3: CAWSFRVGETQYF

J: TRBJ2-7
V: TRBV24-1
CDR3: CATSDAGLAGEQYF

J: TRBJ2-5
V: TRBV28
CDR3: CASTPIGAGLQETQYF

J: TRBJ1-5
V: TRBV7-3
CDR3: CASSWDRGRRQPQHF

J: TRBJ2-7
V: TRBV6-1
CDR3: CASSRAGFGYEQYF

J: TRBJ2-3
V: TRBV11-2
CDR3: CASSLELAGGPSTDTQYF

J: TRBJ1-1
V: TRBV9
CDR3: CASSVTLESEAFF

J: TRBJ2-3
V: TRBV6-2/TRBV6-3
CDR3: CASSYFQGTDTQYF

J: TRBJ2-7
V: TRBV7-3
CDR3: CASSLIARGRNTGEQYF

J: TRBJ2-5
V: TRBV2
CDR3: CASSGSGSGETQYF

J: TRBJ1-5
V: TRBV28
CDR3: CASSQDGNQPQHF

J: TRBJ1-2
V: TRBV13
CDR3: CASSLDGTGGYTF

J: TRBJ1-6
V: TRBV28
CDR3: CASSRDRNSPLHF

J: TRBJ2-1
V: TRBV7-2
CDR3: CASSLALRGDEQFF

J: TRBJ2-5
V: TRBV7-3
CDR3: CASSLLYGETQYF

J: TRBJ2-7
V: TRBV20-1
CDR3: CSASQHRRQGGEQYF

J: TRBJ2-7
V: TRBV2
CDR3: CASSQWAQLRVQYF

J: TRBJ1-3
V: TRBV20-1
CDR3: CSARDRTGEAGNTIYF

J: TRBJ2-7
V: TRBV11-3
CDR3: CASSSPTSVYEQYF

J: TRBJ1-3
V: TRBV6-6
CDR3: CASSYSGASGNTIYF

J: TRBJ1-1
V: TRBV7-3
CDR3: CASSLIKNTEAFF